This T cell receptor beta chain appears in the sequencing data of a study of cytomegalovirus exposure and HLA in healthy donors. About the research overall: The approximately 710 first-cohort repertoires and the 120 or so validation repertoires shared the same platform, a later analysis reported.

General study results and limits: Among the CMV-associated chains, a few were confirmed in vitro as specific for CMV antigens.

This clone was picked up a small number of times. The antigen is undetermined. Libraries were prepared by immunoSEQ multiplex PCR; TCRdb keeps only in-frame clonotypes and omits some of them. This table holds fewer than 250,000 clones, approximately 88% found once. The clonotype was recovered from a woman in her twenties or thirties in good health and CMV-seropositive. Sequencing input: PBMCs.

CDR3 DNA: TGTGCCAGCAGTGAAGCGCTTGGGACAGGGGTCTCCTACGAGCAGTACTTC. It codes for CASSEALGTGVSYEQYF. The V call is TRBV2, the J call TRBJ2-7; 10 nucleotides line up with TRBD1. After removal of 0 bases from V and 0 bases from J, the junction contained 5 bases not matched to a gene. From germline, CDR1 is SNHLY and CDR2 FYNNEI. The CDR3 covers 17 residues.